Listed below are T cell receptor beta chains from one sample, sequenced in a study of beta chain features in type 1 diabetes. The protocol was immunoSEQ multiplex PCR, while the TCRdb copy is restricted to in-frame clones and leaves out a portion. The sample yields fewer than 650,000 clones, 15% to 18% seen once. Sequenced: naive CD4+ T cells from blood. The source of these receptors is a man aged 18 to 35 in good health. CDR3s include the opening cysteine and the closing phenylalanine or tryptophan.

CASSSQLTSGTQETQYF,TRBV5-1
CASSQDQGWGYTF,TRBV14
CASSPAGVRETQYF,TRBV18
CATSRQGLYGYTF,TRBV15
CASTMGLLSSYEQYF,TRBV18
CASSSQDSGIGYTF,TRBV6-5
CSVFPGSSWGDGYTF,TRBV29-1
CASSQNPLAEGSYNEQFF,TRBV9
CASSRGQGHRSYNEQFF,TRBV7-3
CASSLALDRANGYTF,TRBV5-4
CASSLKPWDNTYEQYF,TRBV7-3
CSVEDPRSSSYEQYF,TRBV29-1
CASSPAPVTEAFF,TRBV7-2
CASSVEAGRGGELFF,TRBV9
CASSLDGGTWNEQFF,TRBV7-8
CASSSFTDTQYF,TRBV5-4